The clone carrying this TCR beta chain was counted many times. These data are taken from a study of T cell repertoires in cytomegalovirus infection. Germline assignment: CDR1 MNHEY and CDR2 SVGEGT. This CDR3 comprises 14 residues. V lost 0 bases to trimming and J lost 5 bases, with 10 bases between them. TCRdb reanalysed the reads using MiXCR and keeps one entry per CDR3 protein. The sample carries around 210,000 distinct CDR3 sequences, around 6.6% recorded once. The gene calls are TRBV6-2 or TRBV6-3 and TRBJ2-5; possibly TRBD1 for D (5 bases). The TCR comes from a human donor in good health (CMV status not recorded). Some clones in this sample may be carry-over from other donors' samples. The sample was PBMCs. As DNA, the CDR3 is TGTGCCAGCAGTTACTCACGCAGGGTGGAGACCCAGTACTTC. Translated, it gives CASSYSRRVETQYF.